The rows below give T cell receptor beta chains drawn from one sample of a study of blood T cell repertoires in COVID-19. Assay used: immunoSEQ multiplex PCR; TCRdb lists only in-frame clones, some missing. Found here are 250,000 to 350,000 clones, roughly 90% of them singletons; the top ten hold 2% to 3%. The sequencing sample was made of PBMCs or T cells enriched from blood (not recorded which). The receptors come from a man between 60 and 70 years old who had recovered from COVID-19. The CDR3 runs from the conserved cysteine through the conserved F or W. A D gene is named only where the DNA matches it firmly. Size values are once, few and many counts, or a class for expanded clones, and some rows have none.

d_call: .; j_call: TRBJ1-2; clone_size: .; v_call: TRBV4-3; cdr3_aa: CASSQDRGGLNYGYTF; cdr3_nt: TGCGCCAGCAGCCAAGATCGGGGAGGCCTGAACTATGGCTACACCTTC
d_call: TRBD1; j_call: TRBJ2-1; clone_size: once; v_call: TRBV9; cdr3_aa: CASSGTGSSYNEQFF; cdr3_nt: TGTGCCAGCAGCGGGACAGGCAGCTCCTACAATGAGCAGTTCTTC
d_call: .; j_call: TRBJ1-5; clone_size: .; v_call: TRBV6-2/TRBV6-3; cdr3_aa: CASTPGEINQPQHF; cdr3_nt: TGTGCCAGCACCCCAGGGGAAATAAATCAGCCCCAGCATTTT
d_call: .; j_call: TRBJ2-7; clone_size: .; v_call: TRBV19; cdr3_aa: CASSTGYGPYEQYF; cdr3_nt: TGTGCCAGTAGTACAGGGTACGGGCCCTACGAGCAGTACTTC
d_call: .; j_call: TRBJ1-2; clone_size: .; v_call: TRBV9; cdr3_aa: CASSVGHREPYGYTF; cdr3_nt: TGTGCCAGCAGCGTAGGTCACAGGGAGCCATACGGCTACACCTTC
d_call: TRBD1; j_call: TRBJ2-2; clone_size: .; v_call: TRBV5-1; cdr3_aa: CASSWSGQGLSGELFF; cdr3_nt: TGCGCCAGCAGTTGGTCGGGACAGGGGCTTTCCGGGGAGCTGTTTTTT
d_call: .; j_call: TRBJ2-2; clone_size: .; v_call: TRBV2; cdr3_aa: CASVTGNTGELFF; cdr3_nt: TGTGCCAGCGTCACAGGGAACACCGGGGAGCTGTTTTTT
d_call: .; j_call: TRBJ1-4; clone_size: .; v_call: TRBV11-3; cdr3_aa: CASSSQLGAPTNEKLFF; cdr3_nt: TGTGCCAGCAGCTCTCAGCTGGGGGCGCCGACTAATGAAAAACTGTTTTTT
d_call: .; j_call: TRBJ1-2; clone_size: once; v_call: TRBV5-1; cdr3_aa: CASSLGARVGSYGYTF; cdr3_nt: TGCGCCAGCAGCTTGGGGGCTCGCGTAGGTTCCTATGGCTACACCTTC
d_call: TRBD1; j_call: TRBJ2-7; clone_size: .; v_call: TRBV7-2; cdr3_aa: CASSLEGQGIIYEQYF; cdr3_nt: TGTGCCAGCAGCTTAGAGGGACAGGGTATTATCTACGAGCAGTACTTC
d_call: TRBD2; j_call: TRBJ2-1; clone_size: .; v_call: TRBV9; cdr3_aa: CASSLGLAGVNEQFF; cdr3_nt: TGTGCCAGCAGCCTCGGACTAGCGGGAGTCAATGAGCAGTTCTTC
d_call: TRBD2; j_call: TRBJ2-1; clone_size: .; v_call: TRBV9; cdr3_aa: CASSVELAGDPSYNEQFF; cdr3_nt: TGTGCCAGCAGCGTAGAACTAGCGGGGGACCCCTCCTACAATGAGCAGTTCTTC
d_call: .; j_call: TRBJ2-2; clone_size: .; v_call: TRBV19; cdr3_aa: CASFSRTGELFF; cdr3_nt: TGTGCCAGTTTCTCCCGCACCGGGGAGCTGTTTTTT
d_call: .; j_call: TRBJ1-1; clone_size: .; v_call: TRBV2; cdr3_aa: CASRHDEGVNTEAFF; cdr3_nt: TGTGCCAGCAGGCATGACGAGGGGGTGAACACTGAAGCTTTCTTT
d_call: .; j_call: TRBJ2-2; clone_size: few; v_call: TRBV5-1; cdr3_aa: CASSLAPGTGELFF; cdr3_nt: TGCGCCAGCAGCTTGGCCCCGGGCACCGGGGAGCTGTTTTTT
d_call: .; j_call: TRBJ2-3; clone_size: .; v_call: TRBV6-2/TRBV6-3; cdr3_aa: CASSYSSDQGTQYF; cdr3_nt: TGTGCCAGCAGTTACTCCTCCGATCAGGGTACGCAGTATTTT
d_call: .; j_call: TRBJ2-7; clone_size: .; v_call: TRBV6-6; cdr3_aa: CASSSLQGSEQYF; cdr3_nt: TGTGCCAGCAGTTCACTTCAGGGTTCCGAGCAGTACTTC
d_call: TRBD2; j_call: TRBJ2-1; clone_size: .; v_call: TRBV9; cdr3_aa: CASSQSPRAISRGEQFF; cdr3_nt: TGTGCCAGCAGCCAATCCCCCCGGGCTATTTCGCGGGGGGAGCAGTTCTTC
d_call: TRBD1; j_call: TRBJ1-6; clone_size: .; v_call: TRBV2; cdr3_aa: CASSAGTGGAPYNSPLHF; cdr3_nt: TGTGCCAGCAGTGCAGGGACAGGGGGCGCCCCCTATAATTCACCCCTCCACTTT
d_call: .; j_call: TRBJ1-1; clone_size: .; v_call: TRBV7-6; cdr3_aa: CASSLQGNTEAFF; cdr3_nt: TGTGCCAGCAGCTTACAGGGGAACACTGAAGCTTTCTTT
d_call: .; j_call: TRBJ1-2; clone_size: .; v_call: TRBV6-5; cdr3_aa: CASRETGAIDYGYTF; cdr3_nt: TGTGCCAGCAGAGAGACAGGAGCCATCGATTATGGCTACACCTTC
d_call: .; j_call: TRBJ1-1; clone_size: once; v_call: TRBV12-3/TRBV12-4; cdr3_aa: CASSPVSAEAFF; cdr3_nt: TGTGCCAGCAGTCCTGTGTCAGCGGAAGCTTTCTTT
d_call: .; j_call: TRBJ2-2; clone_size: .; v_call: TRBV19; cdr3_aa: CASSQSASGLGELFF; cdr3_nt: TGTGCCAGTAGTCAATCTGCCAGCGGGCTCGGGGAGCTGTTTTTT
d_call: TRBD2; j_call: TRBJ2-5; clone_size: .; v_call: TRBV4-3; cdr3_aa: CASSQVIAGGRETQYF; cdr3_nt: TGCGCCAGCAGCCAAGTAATAGCGGGGGGGCGTGAGACCCAGTACTTC
d_call: .; j_call: TRBJ1-1; clone_size: .; v_call: TRBV11-2; cdr3_aa: CASSLVGRVWNTEAFF; cdr3_nt: TGTGCCAGCAGCTTAGTGGGCAGGGTTTGGAACACTGAAGCTTTCTTT
d_call: .; j_call: TRBJ2-5; clone_size: .; v_call: TRBV18; cdr3_aa: CASSQGRGRLQETQYF; cdr3_nt: TGTGCCAGCTCACAAGGCAGGGGTAGACTCCAAGAGACCCAGTACTTC
d_call: .; j_call: TRBJ2-2; clone_size: few; v_call: TRBV19; cdr3_aa: CASSIFARDTGELFF; cdr3_nt: TGTGCCAGTAGTATATTCGCCAGGGACACCGGGGAGCTGTTTTTT
d_call: .; j_call: TRBJ1-1; clone_size: .; v_call: TRBV2; cdr3_aa: CASRRYKNTEAFF; cdr3_nt: TGTGCCAGCAGGAGGTACAAGAACACTGAAGCTTTCTTT
d_call: TRBD1; j_call: TRBJ1-2; clone_size: .; v_call: TRBV28; cdr3_aa: CASSFPGQGRGDGYTF; cdr3_nt: TGTGCCAGCAGTTTCCCGGGACAGGGTAGAGGAGATGGCTACACCTTC
d_call: .; j_call: TRBJ1-2; clone_size: .; v_call: TRBV21-1; cdr3_aa: CASSPSAGACLPNYGYTF; cdr3_nt: TGTGCCAGCAGCCCTTCCGCAGGGGCCTGCCTCCCTAACTATGGCTACACCTTC
d_call: .; j_call: TRBJ1-2; clone_size: .; v_call: TRBV2; cdr3_aa: CASSEDNNYGYTF; cdr3_nt: TGTGCCAGCAGTGAAGACAACAACTATGGCTACACCTTC
d_call: .; j_call: TRBJ2-2; clone_size: once; v_call: TRBV14; cdr3_aa: CASSPWQVNGELFF; cdr3_nt: TGTGCCAGCAGTCCCTGGCAAGTCAACGGGGAGCTGTTTTTT
d_call: TRBD1; j_call: TRBJ2-7; clone_size: .; v_call: TRBV5-5; cdr3_aa: CASSLYFGTGGSYEQYF; cdr3_nt: TGTGCCAGCAGCTTGTACTTCGGGACAGGGGGATCCTACGAGCAGTACTTC
d_call: TRBD1; j_call: TRBJ2-7; clone_size: .; v_call: TRBV2; cdr3_aa: CASGTGSYEQYF; cdr3_nt: TGTGCCAGCGGGACAGGGTCCTACGAGCAGTACTTC
d_call: TRBD2; j_call: TRBJ2-7; clone_size: .; v_call: TRBV2; cdr3_aa: CASSLTSFYEQYF; cdr3_nt: TGTGCCAGCAGCCTGACTAGCTTTTACGAGCAGTACTTC
d_call: TRBD1; j_call: TRBJ1-1; clone_size: .; v_call: TRBV18; cdr3_aa: CASGLQGMNTEAFF; cdr3_nt: TGTGCCAGCGGTTTACAGGGGATGAACACTGAAGCTTTCTTT
d_call: .; j_call: TRBJ2-7; clone_size: few; v_call: TRBV6-5; cdr3_aa: CASSQYDSYEQYF; cdr3_nt: TGTGCCAGCAGTCAGTACGACAGCTACGAGCAGTACTTC
d_call: .; j_call: TRBJ1-2; clone_size: .; v_call: TRBV19; cdr3_aa: CASSIQGTILAYGYTF; cdr3_nt: TGTGCCAGTAGTATTCAGGGGACGATCCTGGCCTATGGCTACACCTTC
d_call: TRBD1; j_call: TRBJ1-5; clone_size: .; v_call: TRBV4-1; cdr3_aa: CASSQPGQGGNQPQHF; cdr3_nt: TGCGCCAGCAGCCAGCCGGGACAGGGAGGCAATCAGCCCCAGCATTTT
d_call: TRBD1; j_call: TRBJ1-2; clone_size: .; v_call: TRBV18; cdr3_aa: CASSPMATGQGAGGYTF; cdr3_nt: TGTGCCAGCTCACCAATGGCCACGGGACAGGGGGCCGGAGGCTACACCTTC
d_call: TRBD2; j_call: TRBJ2-5; clone_size: .; v_call: TRBV6-2/TRBV6-3; cdr3_aa: CASSYTPGAGAQETQYF; cdr3_nt: TGTGCCAGCAGTTACACACCGGGCGCGGGAGCACAAGAGACCCAGTACTTC
d_call: TRBD2; j_call: TRBJ2-3; clone_size: .; v_call: TRBV7-9; cdr3_aa: CASSQTLAGVGTDTQYF; cdr3_nt: TGTGCCAGCAGCCAGACACTAGCGGGAGTGGGCACAGATACGCAGTATTTT
d_call: .; j_call: TRBJ2-2; clone_size: few; v_call: TRBV27; cdr3_aa: CASSLALGNTGELFF; cdr3_nt: TGTGCCAGCAGTTTAGCCCTCGGGAACACCGGGGAGCTGTTTTTT
d_call: TRBD2; j_call: TRBJ2-1; clone_size: .; v_call: TRBV7-2; cdr3_aa: CASSFLASGGDGEQFF; cdr3_nt: TGTGCCAGCAGCTTTCTTGCTAGCGGGGGGGATGGTGAGCAGTTCTTC
d_call: .; j_call: TRBJ2-6; clone_size: .; v_call: TRBV6-5; cdr3_aa: CASTPRVSGANVLTF; cdr3_nt: TGTGCCAGCACTCCGCGGGTCTCTGGGGCCAACGTCCTGACTTTC
d_call: TRBD2; j_call: TRBJ2-3; clone_size: .; v_call: TRBV19; cdr3_aa: CASSISGAGISDTQYF; cdr3_nt: TGTGCCAGTAGTATATCTGGAGCGGGAATCTCAGATACGCAGTATTTT
d_call: TRBD1; j_call: TRBJ1-5; clone_size: .; v_call: TRBV9; cdr3_aa: CASSEGQGYYQPQHF; cdr3_nt: TGTGCCAGCAGCGAGGGACAGGGCTATTATCAGCCCCAGCATTTT
d_call: .; j_call: TRBJ1-3; clone_size: .; v_call: TRBV28; cdr3_aa: CASSLLAGIGNTIYF; cdr3_nt: TGTGCCAGCAGTTTACTTGCGGGGATCGGAAACACCATATATTTT
d_call: .; j_call: TRBJ2-7; clone_size: .; v_call: TRBV10-3; cdr3_aa: CAISDRTEKYEQYF; cdr3_nt: TGTGCCATCAGTGATAGGACTGAAAAATACGAGCAGTACTTC